Sequencing of this T cell receptor beta chain was carried out in a study of T cells after yellow fever vaccination. Template-switching 5'RACE yielded the TCR cDNA; a universal primer site and UMIs were added in the process. One entry per CDR3 protein results from TCRdb running MiXCR on the 5' RACE reads. The repertoire holds hundreds of thousands of distinct CDR3 sequences, with roughly 14% as singletons. CDR3 length: 14 residues. The trim removed 5 bases at V and 8 bases at J, leaving 15 bases unmatched. The V gene's germline CDR1 is DFQATT and CDR2 SNEGSKA (reference sequence). V and J are TRBV20-1 and TRBJ2-7; TRBD2 matches 7 bases. The specimen comprised PBMCs, sampled on the day of the yellow fever booster vaccination. The TCR was taken from a man in his thirties or forties who received the YFV17D yellow fever vaccine. The CDR3 DNA is TGCAGTGCTGGCCCCGCGGGGGACTCCCTTAAGCAGTACTTC. Translating gives CSAGPAGDSLKQYF.